Listed below are T cell receptor beta chains from one sample, sequenced in a study of blood T cells in healthy people across ages. Each CDR3 protein gets one entry after TCRdb re-called the 5' RACE reads with MiXCR. The sample has 890,000 or so distinct CDR3 sequences, about 62% seen once. The material sequenced was blood. These receptors were collected from a man aged 30 to 39 in good health. The CDR3 runs from the conserved cysteine through the conserved F or W. Fields, in order: D gene, V gene, CDR3 length, clone size, J gene, CDR3 DNA, CDR3 protein. The D gene is left open where the match is weak. Expanded clones are given a class, and other clones once, few, many or no size at all.

-,TRBV7-2,13,-,TRBJ2-5,TGTGCCAGCAGCTTAGACGCGCAGGAGACCCAGTACTTC,CASSLDAQETQYF
-,TRBV5-1,13,-,TRBJ1-1,TGCGCCAGCAGCTTGACACCGGCGGCTGAAGCTTTCTTT,CASSLTPAAEAFF
TRBD2,TRBV28,15,few,TRBJ2-7,TGTGCCAGCAGTTCCCCCGGGACTAATCTTTACGAGCAGTACTTC,CASSSPGTNLYEQYF
-,TRBV29-1,13,many,TRBJ2-3,TGCAGCGTTGAGGGCGGAAACACAGATACGCAGTATTTT,CSVEGGNTDTQYF
TRBD1,TRBV29-1,14,-,TRBJ2-5,TGCAGCGTCGAGGGGGGGGACAGGGCAGAGACCCAGTACTTC,CSVEGGDRAETQYF
-,TRBV10-3,14,-,TRBJ2-7,TGTGCCATCAGTGGGACGTTAGCAGGATACGAGCAGTACTTC,CAISGTLAGYEQYF
-,TRBV2,14,once,TRBJ2-5,TGTGCCAGCAGTGGGGACGAGTTTCAAGAGACCCAGTACTTC,CASSGDEFQETQYF
-,TRBV7-2,14,-,TRBJ2-7,TGTGCCAGCAGCTTAGGATCTGCCTCCCCCGAGCAGTACTTC,CASSLGSASPEQYF
-,TRBV2,12,-,TRBJ2-7,TGTGCCAGCAGGTCAGACTTCTACGAGCAGTACTTC,CASRSDFYEQYF
-,TRBV13,16,-,TRBJ2-3,TGTGCCAGCAGCTTAGATGGGGAAAAACGCACAGATACGCAGTATTTT,CASSLDGEKRTDTQYF
-,TRBV6-2/TRBV6-3,16,-,TRBJ2-1,TGTGCCAGCAGTTTACCCGGGACAAATTCCTACAATGAGCAGTTCTTC,CASSLPGTNSYNEQFF
-,TRBV10-3,14,-,TRBJ1-4,TGTGCCATCAGTGAGCGGGGGGCGGATGAAAAACTGTTTTTT,CAISERGADEKLFF
TRBD1,TRBV7-9,12,-,TRBJ2-7,TGTGCCAGCACCTCCGGGACAGTCGAGCAGTACTTC,CASTSGTVEQYF
-,TRBV7-9,12,many,TRBJ1-6,TGTGCCAGCAGCTTAATGGCTCGCGACCTCCACTTT,CASSLMARDLHF
TRBD2,TRBV15,18,-,TRBJ2-5,TGTGCCACCAGCAGAGATTCGGCTAGCGGGGGCCCGCAAGAGACCCAGTACTTC,CATSRDSASGGPQETQYF
-,TRBV20-1,16,-,TRBJ2-1,TGCAGTGCTAGATTCTCCGGGACCCCGGGATTTGGTGAGCAGTTCTTC,CSARFSGTPGFGEQFF
-,TRBV7-9,14,-,TRBJ2-7,TGTGCCAGCAGGAGGGCCCAATCCTCCTACGAGCAGTACTTC,CASRRAQSSYEQYF
-,TRBV29-1,11,-,TRBJ2-1,TGCAGCGTCGGACCCGGCAGGGAGCAGTTCTTC,CSVGPGREQFF
-,TRBV6-5,12,-,TRBJ2-3,TGTGCCAGCAGTTACCCGCCTGAGATGCAGTATTTT,CASSYPPEMQYF
-,TRBV28,13,-,TRBJ2-2,TGTGCCAGCAGTTTAGGACAGAGCGGGGAGCTGTTTTTT,CASSLGQSGELFF
TRBD2,TRBV20-1,14,-,TRBJ2-7,TGCAGTGCTCGGGGGGGACCCATTTCCTACGAGCAGTACTTC,CSARGGPISYEQYF
TRBD1,TRBV20-1,13,once,TRBJ2-5,TGCAGTGCTGCCAGGACAGGAAGAGAGACCCAGTACTTC,CSAARTGRETQYF
TRBD1,TRBV10-3,11,-,TRBJ2-7,TGTGCCATCGGGGGACAGCGCGAGCAGTACTTC,CAIGGQREQYF
-,TRBV12-3/TRBV12-4,13,-,TRBJ2-1,TGTGCCAGCAGTTCAGGACGCTACAATGAGCAGTTCTTC,CASSSGRYNEQFF
-,TRBV7-6,13,-,TRBJ2-1,TGTGCCAGCAGCGAGGTAGTTGCCAATGAGCAGTTCTTC,CASSEVVANEQFF
TRBD1,TRBV6-5,14,-,TRBJ2-7,TGTGCCAGCAGTTACCGGGACAGGGGAGTCGAGCAGTACTTC,CASSYRDRGVEQYF
TRBD1,TRBV7-2,14,-,TRBJ1-2,TGTGCCAGCAGCTCGGATGACAGGGGACGCGGCTACACCTTC,CASSSDDRGRGYTF
TRBD1,TRBV2,15,-,TRBJ1-5,TGTGCCAGCAGCGGGACAGGGGGCGGGATGCAGCCCCAGCATTTT,CASSGTGGGMQPQHF
-,TRBV3-1,15,-,TRBJ2-5,TGTGCCAGCAGCCAAGTACGGCAGTACCAAGAGACCCAGTACTTC,CASSQVRQYQETQYF
-,TRBV7-2,16,once,TRBJ2-3,TGTGCCAGCAGCTTAGTTGGTGGGGGAATGAGAGATACGCAGTATTTT,CASSLVGGGMRDTQYF
-,TRBV6-1,16,-,TRBJ2-3,TGTGCCAGCAGTGAAGCTCGGGCCCCCAACACAGATACGCAGTATTTT,CASSEARAPNTDTQYF
TRBD1,TRBV6-1,15,-,TRBJ2-7,TGTGCCAGCAGTGAAGTAGAGGGGGCTACCTACGAGCAGTACTTC,CASSEVEGATYEQYF
-,TRBV5-1,16,-,TRBJ1-4,TGCGCCAGCAGCTTGGGCGCACGGCAGGGCCATGAAAAACTGTTTTTT,CASSLGARQGHEKLFF
-,TRBV20-1,13,few,TRBJ2-7,TGCAGTGCCTCGCCGAGGACAGCCTACGAGCAGTACTTC,CSASPRTAYEQYF
TRBD2,TRBV3-1,14,few,TRBJ2-5,TGTGCCAGCAGCCAAGTGGGGGGGGAGGAGACCCAGTACTTC,CASSQVGGEETQYF
-,TRBV12-3/TRBV12-4,13,-,TRBJ2-5,TGTGCCAGCAGCAACATCCTACCAGAGACCCAGTACTTC,CASSNILPETQYF
-,TRBV20-1,14,-,TRBJ1-4,TGCAGTGCTAGCGCCAGAACAACGGATGAAAAACTGTTTTTT,CSASARTTDEKLFF
-,TRBV7-9,15,-,TRBJ2-3,TGTGCCAGCAGCTCCGGGGCCCCGAGCACAGATACGCAGTATTTT,CASSSGAPSTDTQYF
-,TRBV20-1,14,-,TRBJ2-7,TGCAGTGCTAGGGGGGGCGGGGAGGATTACGAGCAGTACTTC,CSARGGGEDYEQYF
-,TRBV11-1,13,-,TRBJ2-5,TGTGCCAGCAGCGCAGGAAGGGAAGAGACCCAGTACTTC,CASSAGREETQYF
TRBD1,TRBV7-2,16,few,TRBJ2-7,TGTGCCAGCAGACCCGAAAGCGGGACAGGGGGCGGAGAGCAGTACTTC,CASRPESGTGGGEQYF
-,TRBV27,14,-,TRBJ2-7,TGTGCCAGCAGTGCTTCGGACAGTCCCTACGAGCAGTACTTC,CASSASDSPYEQYF
TRBD1,TRBV12-3/TRBV12-4,16,-,TRBJ1-6,TGTGCCAGCAGTTTTCTCGGTCAGGGGGAAGGTTCACCCCTCCACTTT,CASSFLGQGEGSPLHF
TRBD1,TRBV9,16,once,TRBJ2-1,TGTGCCAGCAGCTCCGACAGGGGCAGGGGGTACAATGAGCAGTTCTTC,CASSSDRGRGYNEQFF
TRBD2,TRBV4-3,17,-,TRBJ2-1,TGCGCCAGCAGCCAAGATTTACTAGCGGGGGGGAAAAGGGAGCAGTTCTTC,CASSQDLLAGGKREQFF
TRBD1,TRBV7-6,14,-,TRBJ2-7,TGTGCCAGCAGCTTAGAACAGGGGGTTGGCGAGCAGTACTTC,CASSLEQGVGEQYF
TRBD2,TRBV20-1,14,few,TRBJ2-5,TGCAGTGCTAGAAGGACTAGCGGGAGAGAGACCCAGTACTTC,CSARRTSGRETQYF
TRBD2,TRBV4-2,15,few,TRBJ2-5,TGTGCCAGCAGCCAATTAGCGGGGGGCTCAGAGACCCAGTACTTC,CASSQLAGGSETQYF
-,TRBV24-1,14,-,TRBJ1-3,TGTGCCACCAGTGATCCCCCCCCTGGAAACACCATATATTTT,CATSDPPPGNTIYF